The 23 T cell receptor beta chains listed next were all sequenced from one sample in a study of cytomegalovirus exposure and HLA in healthy donors. Amplification used 60 Vbeta primers and 13 Jbeta primers. Produced via immunoSEQ multiplex PCR; TCRdb's table is partial and in-frame only. The table includes approximately 140,000 clones, 60% to 80% detected once. Input material: PBMCs. The receptor set was obtained from a woman between 45 and 65 years old in good health and CMV-seronegative.

This clone was observed a few times. V gene TRBV7-2 combines with J gene TRBJ2-1, with D possibly being TRBD2 (5 bases). The CDR3 totals 16 residues. The V and J ends lost 3 bases and 2 bases respectively, with 14 bases between them. Germline V gene sequence: CDR1 SGHTA, CDR2 FQGNSA. CDR3 DNA sequence: TGTGCCAGCAGCTTCGTGGCGGGTGCTACCTACAATGAGCAGTTCTTC. Its translation is CASSFVAGATYNEQFF.

On this clone: One end of the junction fails to match germline, which may point to a read error. The gene calls are TRBV15 and TRBJ2-3; TRBD1 aligns across 8 bases. The CDR3 totals 16 residues. Germline CDR1 reads LNHNV; CDR2 reads YYDKDF (reference sequence). CDR3 loop: CATSRDYAGGTDTQYF. The CDR3 DNA sequence: TGTGCCACCAGCAGAGATTATGCAGGGGGCACCGATACGCAGTATTTT.

V gene TRBV29-1 combines with J gene TRBJ1-1, with D hard to call. Germline V gene data show CDR1 as SQVTM and CDR2 as ANQGSEA. Between the trimmed V and J ends, which lost 8 bases and 3 bases, there was a span of 16 bases. The CDR3 runs 13 residues. The CDR3 DNA is TGCAGCACTCGGTACGGGAGGGACACTGAAGCTTTCTTT. Amino acid sequence: CSTRYGRDTEAFF.

This clone occurred many times. The chain couples TRBV30 to TRBJ2-4, with D possibly being TRBD2 (6 bases). Trimming removed 3 bases from V and 12 bases from J, with 21 bases in between. Germline assignment: CDR1 GTSNPN and CDR2 SVGIG (reference sequence). This CDR3 spans 14 amino acids. The CDR3 region has the DNA TGTGCCTGGAGGATCCCCGGGGGAAAGTTCGGTCAGTACTTC. Its translation: CAWRIPGGKFGQYF. The entire variable domain, with the rest obtained from reference TRBV30 and TRBJ2-4, is as follows: SQTIHQWPATLVQPVGSPLSLECTVEGTSNPNLYWYRQAAGRGLQLLFYSVGIGQISSEVPQNLSASRPQDRQFILSSKKLLLSDSGFYLCAWRIPGGKFGQYFGAGTRLSVL.

The chain joins TRBV28 to TRBJ1-5; D call uncertain. This CDR3 region has 16 residues. The germline CDR1 and CDR2 sequences are MDHEN and SYDVKM. The germline V and J ends were trimmed by 4 bases and 1 base, with 14 bases remaining between them. The CDR3 coding sequence is TGTGCCAGCAGTTCCCACTATCCGGGAAGCAATCAGCCCCAGCATTTT. Protein product: CASSSHYPGSNQPQHF.

The chain combines TRBV6-5 with TRBJ1-2; 7 positions match TRBD1. The germline gives CDR1 MNHEY, CDR2 SVGAGI. The V and J ends lost 5 bases and 1 base, in that order; junction bases with no gene match: 4. The CDR3 loop spans 14 amino acids. The CDR3 here is CASSPDRDNYGYTF. Written as DNA, the CDR3 is TGTGCCAGCAGTCCAGACAGGGATAACTATGGCTACACCTTC.

The table lists this clone with a few counts. The CDR3 protein is CASSLGTGTINSPLHF. CDR3 DNA: TGTGCCAGCAGCTTGGGGACAGGGACAATTAATTCACCCCTCCACTTT. This chain uses TRBV5-4 with TRBJ1-6; 8 positions agree with TRBD1. Germline values: CDR1 SGHNT, CDR2 YYREEE (reference sequence). The CDR3 is 16 amino acids. V trimming: 0 bases; J trimming: 6 bases; junction bases outside the gene matches: 5.

The chain joins TRBV28 to TRBJ1-2, with a tentative D call TRBD1 (5 bases). This CDR3 comprises 13 residues. Germline-derived CDR1 and CDR2 are MDHEN and SYDVKM. The V gene lost 3 bases and the J gene lost 5 bases, with 10 bases spanning the gap. The DNA for the CDR3 is TGTGCCAGCAGTTTCTTGGGACTTTATGGCTACACCTTC. Protein: CASSFLGLYGYTF.

This clone was counted only a few times. This chain joins TRBV7-9 and TRBJ1-3; TRBD1 aligns across 7 bases. The CDR3 loop spans 16 amino acids. V shed 5 bases and J 2 bases; nucleotides not matched to a gene: 9. Per germline, CDR1 SEHNR and CDR2 FQNEAQ (reference sequence). The CDR3 coding sequence is TGTGCCAGCAGCCCAGCAACAGGGGAGCCTGGAAACACCATATATTTT. Its translation: CASSPATGEPGNTIYF. The entire variable domain, with the rest obtained from reference TRBV7-9 and TRBJ1-3, is as follows: DTGVSQNPRHKITKRGQNVTFRCDPISEHNRLYWYRQTLGQGPEFLTYFQNEAQLEKSRLLSDRFSAERPKGSFSTLEIQRTEQGDSAMYLCASSPATGEPGNTIYFGEGSWLTVV.

The chain couples TRBV27 to TRBJ1-2; 7 bases match TRBD1. Germline-derived CDR1 and CDR2 are MNHEY and SMNVEV (reference sequence). The CDR3 consists of 17 residues. With 6 bases clipped from V and 0 bases from J, the junction kept 13 bases outside the gene matches. The CDR3 reads CASRPNWGTDTNYGYTF. CDR3 bases: TGTGCCAGCAGGCCGAATTGGGGGACAGATACTAACTATGGCTACACCTTC.

The chain joins TRBV4-1 to TRBJ2-3, with 9 bases identical to TRBD2. After removal of 4 bases from V and 1 base from J, the junction contained 3 bases not matched to a gene. This CDR3 has 15 amino acids. Germline V gene lookup returns CDR1 MGHRA and CDR2 YSYEKL. This CDR3 is CASSPPSGGTDTQYF. CDR3 DNA: TGCGCCAGCAGCCCCCCTAGCGGGGGCACAGATACGCAGTATTTT.

V is TRBV29-1 and J is TRBJ2-7; D may be TRBD1 (5 bases). Germline assignment: CDR1 SQVTM and CDR2 ANQGSEA. V dropped 6 bases and J dropped 2 bases, with 8 bases sitting between them. There are 11 residues in the CDR3. The chain's CDR3 is CSVSGTYEQYF. As DNA, the CDR3 is TGCAGCGTCTCAGGGACCTACGAGCAGTACTTC.

CDR3 sequence: CAWSEGNSNQPQHF. In DNA form, the CDR3 reads TGTGCCTGGAGCGAGGGTAATAGCAATCAGCCCCAGCATTTT. The chain uses TRBV30 and TRBJ1-5; D remains ambiguous. CDR1 is GTSNPN and CDR2 is SVGIG in the germline V gene (reference sequence). Trimming shortened V by 3 bases and J by 0 bases, and 9 bases separated the two germline ends. The length of the CDR3 is 14 residues.

This clone was picked up one time. The rearrangement joins TRBV19 to TRBJ1-1; a possible D gene is TRBD1 (6 bases). The V end lost 4 bases, the J end lost 6 bases, and 18 bases lay between the germline ends. The CDR3 spans 15 residues. The V gene's germline CDR1 is LNHDA and CDR2 SQIVND (reference sequence). The CDR3 reads CASSTSWTDSSEAFF. The CDR3 region has the DNA TGTGCCAGTAGTACATCTTGGACAGACAGCTCTGAAGCTTTCTTT.

This clone was counted once. The chain uses TRBV11-2 and TRBJ1-2; maybe TRBD1 (6 bases). The CDR3 is 13 amino acids. Trimming left V 5 bases short and J 2 bases short, with 9 bases between. Germline V gene lookup returns CDR1 SGHAT and CDR2 FQNNGV. CDR3 region: CASSQTGNYGYTF. The CDR3 bases are TGTGCCAGCAGCCAAACAGGGAACTATGGCTACACCTTC. The full variable domain, with the rest looked up from reference TRBV11-2 and TRBJ1-2, is EAGVAQSPRYKIIEKRQSVAFWCNPISGHATLYWYQQILGQGPKLLIQFQNNGVVDDSQLPKDRFSAERLKGVDSTLKIQPAKLEDSAVYLCASSQTGNYGYTFGSGTRLTVV.

The CDR3 spells CASSLFSGNTEAFF. The CDR3 DNA follows: TGTGCCAGCAGCTTATTTTCGGGGAACACTGAAGCTTTCTTT. The genes are TRBV7-2 and TRBJ1-1; no reliable D call. The CDR3 extends over 14 amino acids. The V gene lost 2 bases and the J gene lost 1 base, with 8 bases spanning the gap. CDR1 and CDR2 (germline): SGHTA, FQGNSA.

The chain recombines TRBV9 with TRBJ2-3; possible D gene TRBD1, 7 bases. CDR1 is SGDLS and CDR2 is YYNGEE in the germline V gene. This CDR3 spans 15 amino acids. Trimming removed 0 bases at V and 3 bases at J, with 11 bases between. The CDR3 sequence: CASSVGAGQTDTQYF. The DNA of the CDR3 is TGTGCCAGCAGCGTAGGCGCGGGACAGACAGATACGCAGTATTTT.

The chain has TRBV29-1 and TRBJ2-7; weak D call: TRBD1 (6 bases). V was pared by 5 bases and J by 4 bases, with 18 bases between. The germline gives CDR1 SQVTM, CDR2 ANQGSEA. The CDR3 is made up of 14 amino acids. The CDR3 nucleotides are TGCAGCGTTCGCCAGGGGCTAACTAATTACGAGCAGTACTTC. Translating gives CSVRQGLTNYEQYF.

The chain combines TRBV7-6 with TRBJ2-1, with D tentatively TRBD1 (6 bases). Germline V lookup: CDR1 SGHVS, CDR2 FNYEAQ. Deletions cut 4 bases from V and 5 bases from J, with 21 bases between. The CDR3 covers 17 residues. The CDR3 sequence: CASSYDPLGDIHNEQFF. The CDR3 DNA sequence: TGTGCCAGCAGCTACGACCCCTTGGGGGACATACACAATGAGCAGTTCTTC.

The chain combines TRBV6-6 with TRBJ1-2; TRBD1 matches at 9 bases. After removal of 6 bases from V and 10 bases from J, the junction contained 15 bases not matched to a gene. Germline loops: CDR1 MNHNY, CDR2 SVGAGI (reference sequence). The CDR3 covers 15 residues. The CDR3 bases are TGTGCCAGCAGCTACGCCGACAGGGGGTCATTCTACTACACCTTC. This encodes CASSYADRGSFYYTF.

The chain employs TRBV28 and TRBJ1-5; D gene uncertain. The CDR3 is 12 amino acids. With 4 bases removed from V and 5 bases from J, the gap between germline ends came to 6 bases. Looked up from germline, CDR1 is MDHEN and CDR2 is SYDVKM. Here the CDR3 reads CASSYTHQPQHF. DNA for the CDR3: TGTGCCAGCAGTTACACCCATCAGCCCCAGCATTTT. The entire variable domain, with the rest obtained from reference TRBV28 and TRBJ1-5, is as follows: DVKVTQSSRYLVKRTGEKVFLECVQDMDHENMFWYRQDPGLGLRLIYFSYDVKMKEKGDIPEGYSVSREKKERFSLILESASTNQTSMYLCASSYTHQPQHFGDGTRLSIL.

The gene calls are TRBV5-1 and TRBJ2-3, with D maybe TRBD2 (5 bases). Trimming took off 0 bases at V and 2 bases at J, with 13 bases between the two ends. Germline CDR1 is SGHRS and CDR2 is YFSETQ. CDR3 length: 16 residues. The CDR3 nucleotides are TGCGCCAGCAGCTTGGGGGCAAAGCGGCCCACAGATACGCAGTATTTT. Translation gives CASSLGAKRPTDTQYF.

This clone was seen more than once but under ten times. This chain links TRBV2 with TRBJ1-6, with TRBD1 identical over 9 bases. CDR3 length equals 14 residues. The V gene end was trimmed by 7 bases and the J gene end by 10 bases; junction bases not matched to a gene: 8. Germline values: CDR1 SNHLY, CDR2 FYNNEI. DNA of the CDR3: TGTGCCAGCACCAAGGACAGGGGTGAGTCACCCCTCCACTTT. Its protein is CASTKDRGESPLHF.